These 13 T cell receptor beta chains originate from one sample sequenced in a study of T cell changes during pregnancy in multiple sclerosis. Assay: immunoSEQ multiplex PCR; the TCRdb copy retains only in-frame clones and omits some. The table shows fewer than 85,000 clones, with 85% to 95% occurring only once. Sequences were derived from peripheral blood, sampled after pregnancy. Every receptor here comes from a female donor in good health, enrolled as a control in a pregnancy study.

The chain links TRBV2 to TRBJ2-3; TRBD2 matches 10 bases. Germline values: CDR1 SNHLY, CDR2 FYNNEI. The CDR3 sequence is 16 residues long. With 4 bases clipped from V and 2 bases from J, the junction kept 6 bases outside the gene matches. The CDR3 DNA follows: TGTGCCAGCAGTGTCCTAGCGGGGGCCCTCACAGATACGCAGTATTTT. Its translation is CASSVLAGALTDTQYF.

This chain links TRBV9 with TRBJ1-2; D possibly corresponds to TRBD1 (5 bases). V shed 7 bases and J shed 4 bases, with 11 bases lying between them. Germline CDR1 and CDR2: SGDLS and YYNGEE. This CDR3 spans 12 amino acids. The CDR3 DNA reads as TGTGCCAGCCGGGGGGGTGGCTATGGCTACACCTTC. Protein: CASRGGGYGYTF.

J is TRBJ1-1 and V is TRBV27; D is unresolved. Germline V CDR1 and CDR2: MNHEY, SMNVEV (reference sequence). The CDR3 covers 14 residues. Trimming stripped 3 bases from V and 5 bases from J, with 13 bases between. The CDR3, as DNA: TGTGCCAGCAGTTTTATTTTCGGGAGGACTGAAGCTTTCTTT. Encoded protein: CASSFIFGRTEAFF.

The CDR3 nucleotides read TGTGCCACCAGCAGGGCGGGGACTGAAGCTTTCTTT. As protein: CATSRAGTEAFF. V is TRBV15 and J is TRBJ1-1; D uncertain. The CDR3 loop spans 12 amino acids. CDR1 and CDR2 from the germline V gene are LNHNV and YYDKDF (reference sequence). The V and J ends lost 3 bases and 5 bases respectively, with 7 bases between them.

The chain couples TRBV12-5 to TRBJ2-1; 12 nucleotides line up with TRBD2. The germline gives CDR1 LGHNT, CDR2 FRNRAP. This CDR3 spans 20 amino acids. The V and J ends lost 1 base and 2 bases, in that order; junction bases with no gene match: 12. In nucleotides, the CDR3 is TGTGCTAGTGGTTTGGGGGTCAGTTGGACTAGCGGGATCCCCTACAATGAGCAGTTCTTC. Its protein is CASGLGVSWTSGIPYNEQFF.

Here the CDR3 reads CASSTWTGRETQYF. DNA for the CDR3: TGTGCCAGCAGCACATGGACAGGAAGAGAGACCCAGTACTTC. The chain links TRBV7-2 to TRBJ2-5; TRBD1 aligns across 7 bases. Germline V lookup: CDR1 SGHTA, CDR2 FQGNSA. The V gene end was trimmed by 5 bases and the J gene end by 4 bases; junction bases not matched to a gene: 7. The CDR3 loop spans 14 amino acids.

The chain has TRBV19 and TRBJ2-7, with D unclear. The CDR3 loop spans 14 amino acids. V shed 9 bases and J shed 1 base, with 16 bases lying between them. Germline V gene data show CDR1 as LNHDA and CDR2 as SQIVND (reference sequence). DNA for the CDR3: TGTGCCAGCTCCCCACTAAGGAGATCCTACGAGCAGTACTTC. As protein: CASSPLRRSYEQYF.

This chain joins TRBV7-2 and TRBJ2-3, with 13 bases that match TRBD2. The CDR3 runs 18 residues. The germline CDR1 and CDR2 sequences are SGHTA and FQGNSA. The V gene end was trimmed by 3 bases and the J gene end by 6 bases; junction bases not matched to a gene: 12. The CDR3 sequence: CASSFGQGLAGIYDTQYF. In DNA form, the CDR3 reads TGTGCCAGCAGCTTCGGACAGGGACTAGCGGGAATATATGATACGCAGTATTTT.

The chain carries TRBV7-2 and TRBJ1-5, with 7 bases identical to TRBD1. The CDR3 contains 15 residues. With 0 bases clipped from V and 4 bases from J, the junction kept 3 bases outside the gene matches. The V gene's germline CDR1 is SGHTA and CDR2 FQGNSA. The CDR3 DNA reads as TGTGCCAGCAGCTTAGCGACAGGGCTTAATCAGCCCCAGCATTTT. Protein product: CASSLATGLNQPQHF. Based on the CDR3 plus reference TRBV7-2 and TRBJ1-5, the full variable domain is GAGVSQSPSNKVTEKGKDVELRCDPISGHTALYWYRQSLGQGLEFLIYFQGNSAPDKSGLPSDRFSAERTGGSVSTLTIQRTQQEDSAVYLCASSLATGLNQPQHFGDGTRLSIL.

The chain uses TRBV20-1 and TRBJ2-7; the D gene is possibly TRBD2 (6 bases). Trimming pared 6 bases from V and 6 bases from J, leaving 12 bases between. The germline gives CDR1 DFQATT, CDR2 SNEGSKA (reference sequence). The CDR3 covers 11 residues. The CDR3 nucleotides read TGCAGTGCGAGCTGGGGGGTCGAGCAGTACTTC. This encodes CSASWGVEQYF.

The CDR3 nucleotides are TGTGCCAGCAGCAGAGACAATAGCAATCAGCCCCAGCATTTT. It translates to CASSRDNSNQPQHF. The chain employs TRBV5-8 and TRBJ1-5; D not resolved. The CDR3 spans 14 residues. Looked up from germline, CDR1 is SGHTS and CDR2 is YDEGEE. The ends were cut back, 4 bases at V and 0 bases at J, with 8 bases in the middle.

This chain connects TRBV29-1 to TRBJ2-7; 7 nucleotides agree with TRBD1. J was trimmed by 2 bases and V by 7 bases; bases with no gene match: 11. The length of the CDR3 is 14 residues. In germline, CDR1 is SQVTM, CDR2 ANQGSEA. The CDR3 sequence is CSATGPGFPYEQYF. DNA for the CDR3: TGCAGCGCGACAGGGCCGGGGTTTCCCTACGAGCAGTACTTC.

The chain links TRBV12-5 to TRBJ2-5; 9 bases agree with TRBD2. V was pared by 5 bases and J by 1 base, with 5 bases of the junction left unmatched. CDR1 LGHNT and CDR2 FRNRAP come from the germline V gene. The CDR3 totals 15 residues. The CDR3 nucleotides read TGTGCTAGTGGTGGTAGCGGGGGACCCCAAGAGACCCAGTACTTC. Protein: CASGGSGGPQETQYF.